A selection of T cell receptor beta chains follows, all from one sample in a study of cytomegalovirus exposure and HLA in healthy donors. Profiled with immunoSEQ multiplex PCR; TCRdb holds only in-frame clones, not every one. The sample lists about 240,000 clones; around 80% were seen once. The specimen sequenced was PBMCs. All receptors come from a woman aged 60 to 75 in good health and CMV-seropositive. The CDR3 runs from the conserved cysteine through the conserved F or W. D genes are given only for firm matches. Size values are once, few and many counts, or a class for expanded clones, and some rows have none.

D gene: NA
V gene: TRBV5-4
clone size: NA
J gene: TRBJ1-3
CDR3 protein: CASSLQGNTIYF
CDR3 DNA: TGTGCCAGCAGCTTACAGGGAAACACCATATATTTT

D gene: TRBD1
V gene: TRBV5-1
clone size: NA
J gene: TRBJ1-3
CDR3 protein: CASSFAGQGSGNTIYF
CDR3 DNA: TGCGCCAGCAGCTTCGCGGGACAGGGGTCCGGAAACACCATATATTTT

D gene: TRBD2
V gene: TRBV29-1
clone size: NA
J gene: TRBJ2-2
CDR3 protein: CSVTSVTGELFF
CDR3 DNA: TGCAGCGTAACTAGCGTCACCGGGGAGCTGTTTTTT

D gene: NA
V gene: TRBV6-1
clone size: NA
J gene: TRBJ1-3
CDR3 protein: CASRREFSGNTIYF
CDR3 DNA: TGTGCCAGCAGGAGGGAGTTCTCTGGAAACACCATATATTTT

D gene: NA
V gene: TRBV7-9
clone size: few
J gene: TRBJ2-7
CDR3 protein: CSSSFQGREQYF
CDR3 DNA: TGTTCCAGCAGCTTCCAGGGCCGAGAGCAGTACTTC

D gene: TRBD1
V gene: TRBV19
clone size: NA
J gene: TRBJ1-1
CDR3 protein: CASREQGAAEAFF
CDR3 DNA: TGTGCCAGTAGAGAACAGGGGGCGGCTGAAGCTTTCTTT

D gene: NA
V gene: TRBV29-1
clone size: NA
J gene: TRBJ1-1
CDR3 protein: CSVENRGRDTEAFF
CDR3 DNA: TGCAGCGTTGAAAACCGAGGGAGGGACACTGAAGCTTTCTTT

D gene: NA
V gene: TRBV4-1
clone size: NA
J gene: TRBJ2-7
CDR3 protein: CASSQEQSEYYEQYF
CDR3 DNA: TGCGCCAGCAGCCAAGAACAGAGTGAATACTACGAGCAGTACTTC

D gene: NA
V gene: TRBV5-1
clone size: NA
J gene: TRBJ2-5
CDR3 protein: CASSLLTGTQYF
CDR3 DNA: TGCGCCAGCAGCCTACTCACAGGTACCCAGTACTTC

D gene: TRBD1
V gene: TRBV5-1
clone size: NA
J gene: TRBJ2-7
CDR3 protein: CASSLARGLIYEQYF
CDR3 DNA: TGCGCCAGCAGCTTGGCCAGGGGGCTCATTTACGAGCAGTACTTC

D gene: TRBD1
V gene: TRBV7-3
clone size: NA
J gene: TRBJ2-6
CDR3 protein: CASSSQGASGANVLTF
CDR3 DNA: TGTGCCAGCAGTTCGCAGGGGGCGTCTGGGGCCAACGTCCTGACTTTC

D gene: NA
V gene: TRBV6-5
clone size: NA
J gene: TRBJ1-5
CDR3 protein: CASSVSRLNQPQHF
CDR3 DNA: TGTGCCAGCAGTGTTTCCAGGCTCAATCAGCCCCAGCATTTT

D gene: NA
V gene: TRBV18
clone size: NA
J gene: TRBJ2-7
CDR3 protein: CASSSESRVLYEQYF
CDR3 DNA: TGTGCCAGCTCATCCGAAAGTCGAGTACTCTACGAGCAGTACTTC

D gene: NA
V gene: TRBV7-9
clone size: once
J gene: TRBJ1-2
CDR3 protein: CASSLGGAYVGYTF
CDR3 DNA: TGTGCCAGCAGCCTCGGGGGGGCTTACGTTGGCTACACCTTC

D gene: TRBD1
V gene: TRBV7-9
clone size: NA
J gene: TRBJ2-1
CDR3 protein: CASSSSGTVSNEQFF
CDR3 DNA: TGTGCCAGCAGCTCCTCCGGGACAGTCAGCAATGAGCAGTTCTTC

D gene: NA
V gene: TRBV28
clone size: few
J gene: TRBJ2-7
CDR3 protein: CASSSDEQYF
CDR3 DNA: TGTGCCAGCAGTTCCGACGAGCAGTACTTC

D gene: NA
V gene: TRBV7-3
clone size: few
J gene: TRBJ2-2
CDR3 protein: CASSFIPGAGELFF
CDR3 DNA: TGTGCCAGCAGCTTCATTCCAGGGGCCGGGGAGCTGTTTTTT

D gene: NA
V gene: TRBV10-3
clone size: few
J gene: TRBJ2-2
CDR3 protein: CAISGAVGTSTGELFF
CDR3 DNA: TGTGCCATCAGTGGAGCGGTCGGGACTTCCACCGGGGAGCTGTTTTTT

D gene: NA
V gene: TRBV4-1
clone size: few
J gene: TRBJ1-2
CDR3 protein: CASSLERERYTF
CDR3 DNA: TGCGCCAGCAGCCTTGAGAGGGAACGCTACACCTTC

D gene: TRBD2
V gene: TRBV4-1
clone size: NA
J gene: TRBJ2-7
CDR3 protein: CASSAPGLGTEQYF
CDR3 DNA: TGCGCCAGCAGCGCCCCGGGACTAGGGACCGAGCAGTACTTC

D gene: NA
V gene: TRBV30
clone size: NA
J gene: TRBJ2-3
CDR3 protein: CAWTKSGTRTDTQYF
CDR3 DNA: TGTGCCTGGACAAAATCCGGGACACGGACAGATACGCAGTATTTT

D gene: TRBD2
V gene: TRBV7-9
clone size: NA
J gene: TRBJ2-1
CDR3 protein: CASSFFRLAGRDEQFF
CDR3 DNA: TGTGCCAGCAGCTTCTTTCGTCTAGCGGGGCGGGATGAGCAGTTCTTC